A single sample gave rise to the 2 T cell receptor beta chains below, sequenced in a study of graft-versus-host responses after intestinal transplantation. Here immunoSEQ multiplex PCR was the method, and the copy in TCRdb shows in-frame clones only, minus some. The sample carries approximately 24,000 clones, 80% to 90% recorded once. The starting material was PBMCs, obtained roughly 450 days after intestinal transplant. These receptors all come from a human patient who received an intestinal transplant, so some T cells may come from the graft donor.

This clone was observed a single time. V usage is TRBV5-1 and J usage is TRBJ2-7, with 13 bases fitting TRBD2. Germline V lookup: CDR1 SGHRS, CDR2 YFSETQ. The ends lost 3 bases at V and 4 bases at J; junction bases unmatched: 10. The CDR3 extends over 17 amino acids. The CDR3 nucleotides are TGCGCCAGCAGCTCGTACCCGGGACTAGCGGGATCATACGAGCAGTACTTC. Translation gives CASSSYPGLAGSYEQYF.

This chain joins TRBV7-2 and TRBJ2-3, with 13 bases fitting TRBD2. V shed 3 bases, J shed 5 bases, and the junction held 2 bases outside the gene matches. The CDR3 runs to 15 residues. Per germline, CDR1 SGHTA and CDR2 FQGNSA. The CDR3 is CASSLGLAGRDTQYF. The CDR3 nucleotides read TGTGCCAGCAGCTTGGGACTAGCGGGAAGAGATACGCAGTATTTT.